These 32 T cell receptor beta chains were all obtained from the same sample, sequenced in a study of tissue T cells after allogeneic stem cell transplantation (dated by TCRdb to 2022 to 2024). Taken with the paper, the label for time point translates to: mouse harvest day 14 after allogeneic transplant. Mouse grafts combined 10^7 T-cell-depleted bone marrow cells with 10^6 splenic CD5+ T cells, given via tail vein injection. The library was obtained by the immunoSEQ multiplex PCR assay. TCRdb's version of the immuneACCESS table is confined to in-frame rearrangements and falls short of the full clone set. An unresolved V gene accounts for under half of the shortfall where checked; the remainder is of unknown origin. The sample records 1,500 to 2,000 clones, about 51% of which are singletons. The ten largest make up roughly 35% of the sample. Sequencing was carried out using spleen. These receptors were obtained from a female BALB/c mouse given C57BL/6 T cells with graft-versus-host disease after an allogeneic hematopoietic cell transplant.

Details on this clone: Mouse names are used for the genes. Partial CDR3 DNA: TGTGCCAGCGGTGACCTGGGGCGGGAACAGTAC. Translating gives CASGDLGREQY. The whole CDR3 region reads CASGDLGREQYF. The V call is TRBV13-2, the J call TRBJ2-7, with D possibly being TRBD2 (6 bases). The sequence runs out 1 residue before the end of the CDR3; the remainder is reconstructed from the germline J gene. V was pared by 2 bases and J by 7 bases, with 10 bases between. The CDR3 extends over 12 amino acids. The germline V gene encodes CDR1 NNHNN and CDR2 SYGAGS (reference sequence).

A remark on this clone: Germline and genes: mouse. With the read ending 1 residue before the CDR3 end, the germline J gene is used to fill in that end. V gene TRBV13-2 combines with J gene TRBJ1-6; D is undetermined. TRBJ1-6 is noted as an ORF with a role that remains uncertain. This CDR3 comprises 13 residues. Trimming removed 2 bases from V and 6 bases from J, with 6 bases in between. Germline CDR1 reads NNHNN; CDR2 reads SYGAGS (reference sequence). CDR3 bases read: TGTGCCAGCGGTGAACGGGGTAATTCGCCCCTCTAC. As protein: CASGERGNSPLY. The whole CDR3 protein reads CASGERGNSPLYF.

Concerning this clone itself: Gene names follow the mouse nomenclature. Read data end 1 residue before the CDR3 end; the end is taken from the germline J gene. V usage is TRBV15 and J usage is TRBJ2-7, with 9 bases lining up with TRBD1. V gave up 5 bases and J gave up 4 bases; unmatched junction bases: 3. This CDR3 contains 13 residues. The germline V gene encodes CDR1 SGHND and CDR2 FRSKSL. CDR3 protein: CASSRQGGYEQYF. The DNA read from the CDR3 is TGTGCCAGCAGTCGACAGGGGGGTTATGAACAGTAC.

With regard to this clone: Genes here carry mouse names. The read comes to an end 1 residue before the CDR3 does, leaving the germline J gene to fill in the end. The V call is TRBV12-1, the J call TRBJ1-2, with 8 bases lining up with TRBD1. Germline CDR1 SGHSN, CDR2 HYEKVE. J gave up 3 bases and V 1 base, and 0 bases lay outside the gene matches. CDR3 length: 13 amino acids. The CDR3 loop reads CASSLTGDSDYTF. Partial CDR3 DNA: TGTGCCAGCTCTCTGACAGGGGACTCCGACTACACC.

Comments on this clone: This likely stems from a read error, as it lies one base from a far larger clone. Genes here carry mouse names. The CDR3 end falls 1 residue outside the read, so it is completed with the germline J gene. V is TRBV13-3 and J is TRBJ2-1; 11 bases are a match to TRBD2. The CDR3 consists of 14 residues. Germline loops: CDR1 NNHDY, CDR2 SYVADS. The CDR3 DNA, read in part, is TGTGCCGGCAGTGACTGGGGGGGGAATGCTGAGCAGTTC. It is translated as CAGSDWGGNAEQF. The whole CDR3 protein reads CAGSDWGGNAEQFF.

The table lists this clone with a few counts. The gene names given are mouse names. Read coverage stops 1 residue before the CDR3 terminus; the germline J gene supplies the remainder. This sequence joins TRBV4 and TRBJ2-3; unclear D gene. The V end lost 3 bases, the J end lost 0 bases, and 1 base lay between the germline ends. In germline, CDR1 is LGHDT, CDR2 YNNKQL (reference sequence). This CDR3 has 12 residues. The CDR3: CASSYSAETLYF. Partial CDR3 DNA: TGTGCCAGCAGCTATAGTGCAGAAACGCTGTAT. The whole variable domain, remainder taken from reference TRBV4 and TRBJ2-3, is ETAVFQTPNYHVTQVGNEVSFNCKQTLGHDTMYWYKQDSKKLLKIMFSYNNKQLIVNETVPRRFSPQSSDKAHLNLRIKSVEPEDSAVYLCASSYSAETLYFGSGTRLTVL.

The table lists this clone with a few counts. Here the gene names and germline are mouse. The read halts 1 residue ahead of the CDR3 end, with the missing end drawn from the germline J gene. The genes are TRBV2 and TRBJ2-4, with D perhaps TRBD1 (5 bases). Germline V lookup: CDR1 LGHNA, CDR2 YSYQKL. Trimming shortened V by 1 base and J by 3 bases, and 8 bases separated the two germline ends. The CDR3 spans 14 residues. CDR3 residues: CASSQAGIQNTLYF. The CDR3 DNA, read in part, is TGTGCCAGCAGCCAAGCAGGGATCCAAAACACCTTGTAC. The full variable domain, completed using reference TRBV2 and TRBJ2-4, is DPKIIQKPKYLVAVTGSEKILICEQYLGHNAMYWYRQSAKKPLEFMFSYSYQKLMDNQTASSRFQPQSSKKNHLDLQITALKPDDSATYFCASSQAGIQNTLYFGAGTRLSVL.

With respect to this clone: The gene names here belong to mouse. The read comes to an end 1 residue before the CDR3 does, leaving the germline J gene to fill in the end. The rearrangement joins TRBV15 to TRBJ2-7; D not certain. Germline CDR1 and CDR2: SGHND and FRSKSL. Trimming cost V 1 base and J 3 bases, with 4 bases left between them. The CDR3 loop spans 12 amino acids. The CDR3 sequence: CASSLDYYEQYF. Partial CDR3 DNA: TGTGCCAGCAGTTTAGACTACTATGAACAGTAC.

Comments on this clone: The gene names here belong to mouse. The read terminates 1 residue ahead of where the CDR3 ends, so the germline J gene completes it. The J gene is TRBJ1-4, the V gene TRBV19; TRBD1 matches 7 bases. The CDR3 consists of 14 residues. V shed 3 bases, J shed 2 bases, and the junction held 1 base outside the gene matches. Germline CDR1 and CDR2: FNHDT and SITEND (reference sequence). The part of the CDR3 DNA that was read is TGTGCCAGCAGTAGGGGACAGTCCAACGAAAGATTATTT. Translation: CASSRGQSNERLF. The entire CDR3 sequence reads CASSRGQSNERLFF.

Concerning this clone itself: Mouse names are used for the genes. The CDR3: CASSLRANTEVFF. The CDR3 bases that were read are TGTGCTAGCAGTTTGAGGGCAAACACAGAAGTCTTC. This rearrangement joins TRBV29 to TRBJ1-1; D is unclear. The read finishes 1 residue shy of the CDR3 end, and the germline J gene is used to complete it. Germline V gene data show CDR1 as MSHET and CDR2 as SYDVDS. The CDR3 sequence is 13 residues long. V lost 3 bases, J lost 0 bases, and 5 bases lay in between.

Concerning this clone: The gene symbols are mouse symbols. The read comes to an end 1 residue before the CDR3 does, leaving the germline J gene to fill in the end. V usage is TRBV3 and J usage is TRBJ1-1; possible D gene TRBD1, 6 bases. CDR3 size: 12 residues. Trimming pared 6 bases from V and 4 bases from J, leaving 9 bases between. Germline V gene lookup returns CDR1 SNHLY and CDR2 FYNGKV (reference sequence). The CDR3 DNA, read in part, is TGTGCCAGCAGTCAGGGGTCCACAGAAGTCTTC. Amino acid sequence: CASSQGSTEVF. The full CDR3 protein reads CASSQGSTEVFF.

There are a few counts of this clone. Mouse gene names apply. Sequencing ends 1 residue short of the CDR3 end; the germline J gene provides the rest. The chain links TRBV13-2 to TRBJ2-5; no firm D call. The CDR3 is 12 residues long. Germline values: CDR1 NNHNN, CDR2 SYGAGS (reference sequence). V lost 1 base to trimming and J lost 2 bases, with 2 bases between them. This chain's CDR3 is CASGDPQDTQYF. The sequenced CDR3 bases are TGTGCCAGCGGTGATCCCCAAGACACCCAGTAC.

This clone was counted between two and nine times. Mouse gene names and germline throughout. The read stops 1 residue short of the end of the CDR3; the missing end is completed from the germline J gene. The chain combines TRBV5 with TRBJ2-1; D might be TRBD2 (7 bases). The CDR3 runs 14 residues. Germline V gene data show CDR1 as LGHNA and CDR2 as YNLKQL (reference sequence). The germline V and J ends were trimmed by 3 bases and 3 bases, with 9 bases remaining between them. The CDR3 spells CASSQGGSYAEQFF. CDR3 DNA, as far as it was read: TGTGCCAGCAGCCAGGGGGGCAGCTATGCTGAGCAGTTC.

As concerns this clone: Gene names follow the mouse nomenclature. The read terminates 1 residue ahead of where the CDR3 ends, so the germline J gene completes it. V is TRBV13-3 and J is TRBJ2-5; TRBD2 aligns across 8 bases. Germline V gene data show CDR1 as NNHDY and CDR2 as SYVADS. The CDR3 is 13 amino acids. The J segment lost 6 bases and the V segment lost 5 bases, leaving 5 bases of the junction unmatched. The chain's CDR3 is CASSRWGEDTQYF. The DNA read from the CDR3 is TGTGCCAGCAGCCGCTGGGGGGAGGACACCCAGTAC.

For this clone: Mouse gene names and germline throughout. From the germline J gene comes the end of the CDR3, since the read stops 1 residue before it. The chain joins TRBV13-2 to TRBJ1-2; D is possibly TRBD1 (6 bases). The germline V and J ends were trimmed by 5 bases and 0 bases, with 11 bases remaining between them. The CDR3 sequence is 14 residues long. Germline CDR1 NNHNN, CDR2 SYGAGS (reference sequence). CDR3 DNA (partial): TGTGCCAGCGGGCCGGGACACTCAAACTCCGACTACACC. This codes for CASGPGHSNSDYT. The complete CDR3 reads CASGPGHSNSDYTF.

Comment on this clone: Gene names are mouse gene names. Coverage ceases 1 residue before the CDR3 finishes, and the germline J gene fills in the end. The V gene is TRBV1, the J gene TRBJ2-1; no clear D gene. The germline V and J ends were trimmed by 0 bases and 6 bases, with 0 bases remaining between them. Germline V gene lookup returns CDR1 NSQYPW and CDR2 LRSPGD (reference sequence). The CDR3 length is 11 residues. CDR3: CTCSADAEQFF. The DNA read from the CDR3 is TGCACCTGCAGTGCAGATGCTGAGCAGTTC.

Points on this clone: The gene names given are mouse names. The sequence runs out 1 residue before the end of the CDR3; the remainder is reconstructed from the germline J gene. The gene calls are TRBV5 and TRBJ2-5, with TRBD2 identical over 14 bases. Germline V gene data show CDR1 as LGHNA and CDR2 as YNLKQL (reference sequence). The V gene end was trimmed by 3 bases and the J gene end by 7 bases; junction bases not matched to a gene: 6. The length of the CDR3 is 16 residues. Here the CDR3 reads CASSHRDWGGANTQYF. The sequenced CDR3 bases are TGTGCCAGCAGCCACCGGGACTGGGGGGGCGCGAACACCCAGTAC.

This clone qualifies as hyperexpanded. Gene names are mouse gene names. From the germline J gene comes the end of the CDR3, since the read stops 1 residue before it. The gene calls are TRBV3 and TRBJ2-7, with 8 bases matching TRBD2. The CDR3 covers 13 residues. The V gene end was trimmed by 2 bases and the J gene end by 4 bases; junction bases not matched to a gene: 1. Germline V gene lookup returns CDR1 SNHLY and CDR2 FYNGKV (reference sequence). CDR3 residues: CASSLNWGYEQYF. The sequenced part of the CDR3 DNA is TGTGCCAGCAGCTTAAACTGGGGGTATGAACAGTAC.

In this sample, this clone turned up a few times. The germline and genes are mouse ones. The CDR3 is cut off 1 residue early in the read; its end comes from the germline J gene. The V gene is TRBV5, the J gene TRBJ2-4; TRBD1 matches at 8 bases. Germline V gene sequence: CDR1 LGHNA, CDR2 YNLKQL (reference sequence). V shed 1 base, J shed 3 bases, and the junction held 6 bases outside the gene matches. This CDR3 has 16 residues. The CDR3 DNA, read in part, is TGTGCCAGCAGCCAAGCAGGGGGCAGAGGACAAAACACCTTGTAC. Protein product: CASSQAGGRGQNTLY. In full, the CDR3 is CASSQAGGRGQNTLYF.

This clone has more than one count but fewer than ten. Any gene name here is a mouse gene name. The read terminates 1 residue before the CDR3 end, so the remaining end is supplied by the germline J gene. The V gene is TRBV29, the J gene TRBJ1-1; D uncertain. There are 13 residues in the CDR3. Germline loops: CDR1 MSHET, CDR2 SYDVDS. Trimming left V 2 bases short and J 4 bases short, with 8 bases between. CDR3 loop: CASSLGVGTEVFF. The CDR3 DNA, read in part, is TGTGCTAGCAGTTTAGGGGTGGGCACAGAAGTCTTC.

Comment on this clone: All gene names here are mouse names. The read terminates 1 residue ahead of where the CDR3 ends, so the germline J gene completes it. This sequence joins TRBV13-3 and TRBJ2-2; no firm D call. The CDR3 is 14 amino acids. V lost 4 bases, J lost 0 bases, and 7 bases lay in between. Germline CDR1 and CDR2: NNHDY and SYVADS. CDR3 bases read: TGTGCCAGCAGTCCCCAGTCAAACACCGGGCAGCTCTAC. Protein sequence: CASSPQSNTGQLY. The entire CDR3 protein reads CASSPQSNTGQLYF. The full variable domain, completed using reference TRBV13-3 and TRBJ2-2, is EAAVTQSPRSKVAVTGGKVTLSCHQTNNHDYMYWYRQDTGHGLRLIHYSYVADSTEKGDIPDGYKASRPSQENFSLILELASLSQTAVYFCASSPQSNTGQLYFGEGSKLTVL.

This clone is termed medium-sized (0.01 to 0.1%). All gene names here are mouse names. The CDR3 reads CASRPGGSQNTLYF. The sequenced CDR3 bases are TGTGCCAGCAGACCTGGGGGAAGTCAAAACACCTTGTAC. This rearrangement joins TRBV15 to TRBJ2-4, with 7 positions matching TRBD2. The CDR3 extends 1 residue past the end of the read, so its final part is completed from the germline J gene. Germline CDR1 and CDR2: SGHND and FRSKSL. The CDR3 length is 14 residues. V lost 6 bases to trimming and J lost 0 bases; unmatched junction nucleotides: 3.

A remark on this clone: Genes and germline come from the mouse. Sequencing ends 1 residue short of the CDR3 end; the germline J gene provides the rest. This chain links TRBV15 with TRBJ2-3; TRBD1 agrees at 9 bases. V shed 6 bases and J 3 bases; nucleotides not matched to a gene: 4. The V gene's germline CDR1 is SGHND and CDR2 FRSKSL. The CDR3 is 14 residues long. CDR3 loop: CASSSGQGAETLYF. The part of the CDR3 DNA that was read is TGTGCCAGCAGCTCCGGACAGGGGGCAGAAACGCTGTAT.

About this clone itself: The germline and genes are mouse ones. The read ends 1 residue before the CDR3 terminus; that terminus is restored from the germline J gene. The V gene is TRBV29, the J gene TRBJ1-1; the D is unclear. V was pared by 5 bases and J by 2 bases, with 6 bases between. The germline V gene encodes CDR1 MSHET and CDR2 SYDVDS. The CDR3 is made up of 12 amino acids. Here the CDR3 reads CASSLPNTEVFF. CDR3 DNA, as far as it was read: TGTGCTAGCAGTCTACCTAACACAGAAGTCTTC.

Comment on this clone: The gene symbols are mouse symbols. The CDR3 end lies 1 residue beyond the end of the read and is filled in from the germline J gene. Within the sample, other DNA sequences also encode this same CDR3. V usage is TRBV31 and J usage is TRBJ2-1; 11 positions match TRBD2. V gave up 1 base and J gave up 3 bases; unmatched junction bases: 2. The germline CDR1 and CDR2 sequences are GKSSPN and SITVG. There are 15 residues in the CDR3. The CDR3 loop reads CAWSPGTGGYAEQFF. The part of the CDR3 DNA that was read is TGTGCCTGGAGTCCCGGGACTGGGGGCTATGCTGAGCAGTTC.

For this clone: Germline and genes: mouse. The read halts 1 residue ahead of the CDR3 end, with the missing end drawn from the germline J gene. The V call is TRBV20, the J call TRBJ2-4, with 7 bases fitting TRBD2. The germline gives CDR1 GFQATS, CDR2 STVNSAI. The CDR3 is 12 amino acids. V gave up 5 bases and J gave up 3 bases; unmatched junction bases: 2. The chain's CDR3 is CGARGGQNTLYF. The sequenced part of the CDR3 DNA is TGTGGTGCTCGGGGGGGACAAAACACCTTGTAC.

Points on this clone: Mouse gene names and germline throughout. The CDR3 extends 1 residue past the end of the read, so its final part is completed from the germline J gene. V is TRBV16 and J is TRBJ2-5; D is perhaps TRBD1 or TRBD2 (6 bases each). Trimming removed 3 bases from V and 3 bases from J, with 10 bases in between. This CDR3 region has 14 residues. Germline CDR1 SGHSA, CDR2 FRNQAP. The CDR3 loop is CASSFAGAQDTQYF. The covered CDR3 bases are TGTGCAAGCAGCTTCGCGGGGGCGCAAGACACCCAGTAC.

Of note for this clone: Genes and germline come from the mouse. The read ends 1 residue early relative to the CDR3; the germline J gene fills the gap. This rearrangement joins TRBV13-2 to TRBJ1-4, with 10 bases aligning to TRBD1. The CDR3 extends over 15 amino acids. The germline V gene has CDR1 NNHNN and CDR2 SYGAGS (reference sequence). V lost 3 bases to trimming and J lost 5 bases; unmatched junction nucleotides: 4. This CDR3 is CASGGSGQGNERLFF. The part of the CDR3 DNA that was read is TGTGCCAGCGGTGGCTCGGGACAGGGGAACGAAAGATTATTT.

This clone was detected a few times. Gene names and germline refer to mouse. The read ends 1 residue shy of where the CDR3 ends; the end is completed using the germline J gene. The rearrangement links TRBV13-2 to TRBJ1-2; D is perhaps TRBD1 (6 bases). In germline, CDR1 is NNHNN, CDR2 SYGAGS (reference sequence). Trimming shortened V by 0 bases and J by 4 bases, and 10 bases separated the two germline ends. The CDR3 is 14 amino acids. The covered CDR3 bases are TGTGCCAGCGGTGATGGGGGGGCGCGCTCCGACTACACC. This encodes CASGDGGARSDYT. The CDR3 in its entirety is CASGDGGARSDYTF.

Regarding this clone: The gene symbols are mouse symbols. CDR3 DNA, as far as it was read: TGTGGTGCTAGAAAGGACAGGGTCAACTATGCTGAGCAGTTC. It translates to CGARKDRVNYAEQF. The CDR3 reads in full as CGARKDRVNYAEQFF. J is TRBJ2-1 and V is TRBV20, with 8 bases fitting TRBD1. The read is 1 residue too short to cover the CDR3 end, so that end is filled in from the germline J gene. CDR1 is GFQATS, CDR2 STVNSAI, per germline. V gave up 3 bases and J gave up 1 base; unmatched junction bases: 5. The CDR3 is 15 amino acids.

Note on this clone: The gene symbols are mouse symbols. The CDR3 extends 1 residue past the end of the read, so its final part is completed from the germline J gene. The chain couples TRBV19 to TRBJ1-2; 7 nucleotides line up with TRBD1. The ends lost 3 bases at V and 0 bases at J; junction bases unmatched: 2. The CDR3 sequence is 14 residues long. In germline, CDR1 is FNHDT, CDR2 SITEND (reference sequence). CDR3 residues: CASSRQGTNSDYTF. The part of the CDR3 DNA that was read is TGTGCCAGCAGTAGACAGGGTACAAACTCCGACTACACC.

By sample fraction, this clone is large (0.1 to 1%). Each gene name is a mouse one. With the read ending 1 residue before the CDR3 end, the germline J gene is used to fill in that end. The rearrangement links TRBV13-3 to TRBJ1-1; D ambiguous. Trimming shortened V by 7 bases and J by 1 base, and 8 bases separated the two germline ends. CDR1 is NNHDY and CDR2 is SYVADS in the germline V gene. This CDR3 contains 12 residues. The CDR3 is CASRRQNTEVFF. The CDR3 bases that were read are TGTGCCAGCCGACGACAAAACACAGAAGTCTTC.